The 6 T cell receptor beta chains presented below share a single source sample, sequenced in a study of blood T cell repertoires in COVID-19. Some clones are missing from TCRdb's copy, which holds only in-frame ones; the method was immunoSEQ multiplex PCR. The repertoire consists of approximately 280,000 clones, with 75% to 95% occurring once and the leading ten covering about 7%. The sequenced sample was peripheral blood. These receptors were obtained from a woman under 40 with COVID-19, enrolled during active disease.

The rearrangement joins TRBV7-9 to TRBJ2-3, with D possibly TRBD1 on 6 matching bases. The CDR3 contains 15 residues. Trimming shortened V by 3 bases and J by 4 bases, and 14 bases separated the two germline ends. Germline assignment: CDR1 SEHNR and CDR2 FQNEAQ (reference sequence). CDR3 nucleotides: TGTGCCAGCAGCTTTCCGACAGGACTTTCAGATACGCAGTATTTT. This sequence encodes CASSFPTGLSDTQYF.

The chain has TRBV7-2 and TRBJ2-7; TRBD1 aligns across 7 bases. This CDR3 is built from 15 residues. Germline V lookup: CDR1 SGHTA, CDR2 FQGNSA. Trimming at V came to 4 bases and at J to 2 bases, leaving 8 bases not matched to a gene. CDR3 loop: CASSSDRVPPYEQYF. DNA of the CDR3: TGTGCCAGCAGCTCAGACAGGGTTCCCCCCTACGAGCAGTACTTC.

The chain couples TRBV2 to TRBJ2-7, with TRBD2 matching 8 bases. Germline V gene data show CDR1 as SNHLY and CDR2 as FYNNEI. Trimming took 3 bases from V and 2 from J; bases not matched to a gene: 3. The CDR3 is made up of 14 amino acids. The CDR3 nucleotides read TGTGCCAGCAGTGACCTAGCGGGCGCCTACGAGCAGTACTTC. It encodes CASSDLAGAYEQYF.

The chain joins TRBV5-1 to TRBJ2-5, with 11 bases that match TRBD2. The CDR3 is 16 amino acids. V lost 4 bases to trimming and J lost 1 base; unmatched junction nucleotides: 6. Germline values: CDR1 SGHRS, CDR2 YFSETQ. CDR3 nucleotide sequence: TGCGCCAGCAGCATACTTAGCGGGAGGGCCCAAGAGACCCAGTACTTC. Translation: CASSILSGRAQETQYF. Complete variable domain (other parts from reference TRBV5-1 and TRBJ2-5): KAGVTQTPRYLIKTRGQQVTLSCSPISGHRSVSWYQQTPGQGLQFLFEYFSETQRNKGNFPGRFSGRQFSNSRSEMNVSTLELGDSALYLCASSILSGRAQETQYFGPGTRLLVL.

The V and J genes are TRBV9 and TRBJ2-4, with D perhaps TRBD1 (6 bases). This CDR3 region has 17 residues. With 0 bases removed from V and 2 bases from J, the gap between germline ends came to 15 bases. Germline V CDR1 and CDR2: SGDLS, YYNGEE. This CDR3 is CASSVDPGHGTKNIQYF. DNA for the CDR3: TGTGCCAGCAGCGTAGACCCGGGACATGGGACCAAAAACATTCAGTACTTC. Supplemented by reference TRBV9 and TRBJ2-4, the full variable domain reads DSGVTQTPKHLITATGQRVTLRCSPRSGDLSVYWYQQSLDQGLQFLIQYYNGEERAKGNILERFSAQQFPDLHSELNLSSLELGDSALYFCASSVDPGHGTKNIQYFGAGTRLSVL.

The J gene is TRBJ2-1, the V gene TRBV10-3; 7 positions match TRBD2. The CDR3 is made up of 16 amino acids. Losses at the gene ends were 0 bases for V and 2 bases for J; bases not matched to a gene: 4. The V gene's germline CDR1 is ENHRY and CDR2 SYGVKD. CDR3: CAISESRGLTYNEQFF. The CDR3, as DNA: TGTGCCATCAGTGAGTCAAGGGGACTAACCTACAATGAGCAGTTCTTC.